One sample yielded the 26 T cell receptor beta chains listed below, sequenced in a study of Ad26.COV2.S vaccination and SARS-CoV-2 variants. This table comes from immunoSEQ multiplex PCR, and its TCRdb copy is limited to in-frame clones, with some not included. The sample contains 360,000 or so clones, around 86% of which appear only once. Treatment defined: roughly 19 received Ad26.COV2.S at low or high dose, single or two shots; about 5 received placebo; per-sample allocation not given. Vaccine and placebo recipients were sampled on day 63 after the first injection. This specimen consisted of peripheral blood, obtained in a trial of Ad26.COV2.S vaccine versus placebo. Receptors were obtained from a person between 18 and 65 years old who received the Ad26.COV2.S COVID-19 vaccine or a placebo.

The CDR3 sequence: CASSEGAYGYTF. The CDR3 DNA reads TGTGCCAGCAGTGAGGGGGCCTATGGCTACACCTTC. The chain uses TRBV2 and TRBJ1-2; the D gene is possibly TRBD1 (6 bases). The CDR3 length is 12 residues. Germline assignment: CDR1 SNHLY and CDR2 FYNNEI. V was shortened by 3 bases and J by 4 bases, with 6 bases between the two germline ends.

There are a few counts of this clone. CDR3 in DNA: TGTGCCAGCAGTGAAGGGAGTTTTGGGGCGTCCACTGAAGCTTTCTTT. Translation: CASSEGSFGASTEAFF. This chain uses TRBV6-1 with TRBJ1-1; maybe TRBD1 (5 bases). Germline CDR1 MNHNS, CDR2 SASEGT. This CDR3 spans 16 amino acids. V was trimmed by 1 base and J by 4 bases, leaving 16 bases between them.

The chain is built from TRBV7-6 and TRBJ2-2; 10 bases are a match to TRBD2. V was pared by 2 bases and J by 7 bases, with 10 bases of the junction left unmatched. Per the germline V gene, CDR1 is SGHVS and CDR2 is FNYEAQ. The CDR3 runs 17 residues. This CDR3 is CASSLPSGSLMGGELFF. In nucleotides, the CDR3 is TGTGCCAGCAGCTTACCTAGCGGGAGCCTGATGGGCGGGGAGCTGTTTTTT.

The chain recombines TRBV5-1 with TRBJ2-6; TRBD1 or TRBD2 may be the D gene (5 bases each). Trimming shortened V by 4 bases and J by 2 bases, and 13 bases separated the two germline ends. The germline gives CDR1 SGHRS, CDR2 YFSETQ. The CDR3 sequence is 16 residues long. The CDR3 DNA reads TGCGCCAGCAGCGTGCTACGGGGACCTGGGGCCAACGTCCTGACTTTC. Its protein is CASSVLRGPGANVLTF. Filled out from reference TRBV5-1 and TRBJ2-6, the complete variable domain reads KAGVTQTPRYLIKTRGQQVTLSCSPISGHRSVSWYQQTPGQGLQFLFEYFSETQRNKGNFPGRFSGRQFSNSRSEMNVSTLELGDSALYLCASSVLRGPGANVLTFGAGSRLTVL.

The table lists this clone with a few counts. The same CDR3 is also encoded by other DNA sequences in this sample. This chain uses TRBV19 with TRBJ1-1; D is unresolved. The ends were cut back, 1 base at V and 1 base at J, with 7 bases in the middle. Per the germline V gene, CDR1 is LNHDA and CDR2 is SQIVND (reference sequence). The CDR3 consists of 14 residues. CDR3 sequence (DNA): TGTGCCAGTAGTATAGGAACGGGGAACACTGAAGCTTTCTTT. Translated: CASSIGTGNTEAFF.

The J gene is TRBJ2-5, the V gene TRBV5-1; the match to TRBD2 covers 9 bases. Germline values: CDR1 SGHRS, CDR2 YFSETQ. J lost 5 bases, V lost 1 base, and 6 bases had no gene match. This CDR3 is 15 amino acids long. The CDR3 sequence is CASSLRSGGAETQYF. CDR3 nucleotide sequence: TGCGCCAGCAGCTTGCGTAGCGGGGGTGCGGAGACCCAGTACTTC. The whole variable domain, remainder taken from reference TRBV5-1 and TRBJ2-5, is KAGVTQTPRYLIKTRGQQVTLSCSPISGHRSVSWYQQTPGQGLQFLFEYFSETQRNKGNFPGRFSGRQFSNSRSEMNVSTLELGDSALYLCASSLRSGGAETQYFGPGTRLLVL.

This chain links TRBV13 with TRBJ1-3, with a possible D match to TRBD1 (5 bases). V lost 4 bases and J 2 bases, leaving 15 bases between the germline ends. The V gene's germline CDR1 is PRHDT and CDR2 FYEKMQ (reference sequence). The CDR3 contains 16 residues. The DNA of the CDR3 is TGTGCCAGCAGCTCCCCCAGGGTGGGGACTGGAAACACCATATATTTT. It codes for CASSSPRVGTGNTIYF.

The chain recombines TRBV19 with TRBJ1-1, with 7 bases fitting TRBD1. After removal of 6 bases from V and 5 bases from J, the junction contained 12 bases not matched to a gene. Germline CDR1 is LNHDA and CDR2 is SQIVND (reference sequence). The CDR3 has 15 residues. The CDR3 coding sequence is TGTGCCAGTAGCTACCCGACAGGGAGAGGAACTGAAGCTTTCTTT. Protein product: CASSYPTGRGTEAFF.

The chain joins TRBV30 to TRBJ1-4; D ambiguous. The germline V gene has CDR1 GTSNPN and CDR2 SVGIG (reference sequence). The germline V and J ends were trimmed by 2 bases and 0 bases, with 10 bases remaining between them. This CDR3 contains 15 residues. CDR3 sequence reads: CAWSYRDATNEKLFF. The CDR3 DNA reads TGTGCCTGGAGTTATCGGGATGCAACTAATGAAAAACTGTTTTTT. The variable domain in full, with the rest retrieved from reference TRBV30 and TRBJ1-4, is SQTIHQWPATLVQPVGSPLSLECTVEGTSNPNLYWYRQAAGRGLQLLFYSVGIGQISSEVPQNLSASRPQDRQFILSSKKLLLSDSGFYLCAWSYRDATNEKLFFGSGTQLSVL.

The chain's CDR3 is CASAETGVIDYGYTF. CDR3 coding DNA: TGTGCTAGTGCCGAGACAGGGGTAATAGACTATGGCTACACCTTC. V gene TRBV12-5 combines with J gene TRBJ1-2; TRBD1 matches 8 bases. CDR1 and CDR2 from the germline V gene are LGHNT and FRNRAP. The CDR3 runs to 15 residues. V was clipped by 7 bases and J by 3 bases; unmatched bases: 10.

The V gene is TRBV19, the J gene TRBJ1-5; perhaps TRBD1 as D (6 bases). Trimming took off 7 bases at V and 7 bases at J, with 17 bases between the two ends. This CDR3 contains 14 residues. Germline CDR1 LNHDA, CDR2 SQIVND (reference sequence). CDR3 region: CASTPRGAEQPQHF. CDR3 DNA: TGTGCCAGTACCCCAAGGGGGGCCGAACAGCCCCAGCATTTT.

The CDR3 DNA reads as TGTGCCAGCAGCCACAAAAGCGGGGGGTTCACAGATACGCAGTATTTT. The encoded protein is CASSHKSGGFTDTQYF. The chain employs TRBV7-2 and TRBJ2-3, with 9 bases aligning to TRBD2. The V gene's germline CDR1 is SGHTA and CDR2 FQGNSA. This CDR3 has 16 residues. Germline trimming cut 5 bases from V and 2 bases from J; bases unmatched to any gene: 8.

Of note for this clone: One end of the junction is discordant with germline, which a read error may explain. The J gene is TRBJ2-7, the V gene TRBV7-9; the D gene is possibly TRBD2 (7 bases). The CDR3 length is 15 residues. Germline V gene lookup returns CDR1 SEHNR and CDR2 FQNEAQ (reference sequence). This CDR3 reads CASRPRGGAGYEQYF. For the CDR3, the DNA is TGCGCCAGCCGCCCGAGGGGGGGGGCCGGGTACGAGCAGTACTTC. Combining the CDR3 with reference TRBV7-9 and TRBJ2-7 gives the whole variable domain DTGVSQNPRHKITKRGQNVTFRCDPISEHNRLYWYRQTLGQGPEFLTYFQNEAQLEKSRLLSDRFSAERPKGSFSTLEIQRTEQGDSAMYLCASRPRGGAGYEQYFGPGTRLTVT.

The chain recombines TRBV4-2 with TRBJ1-6; 7 bases match TRBD1. In germline, CDR1 is LGHNA, CDR2 YNFKEQ. J was trimmed by 0 bases and V by 4 bases; bases with no gene match: 6. The CDR3 sequence is 17 residues long. CDR3 coding DNA: TGTGCCAGCAGCCCGACAGGGCTCTCCTCCTATAATTCACCCCTCCACTTT. Translated, it gives CASSPTGLSSYNSPLHF.

In the case of this clone: Germline is not matched at one junction end, which may reflect a read error. This chain links TRBV5-1 with TRBJ2-1; 16 bases align to TRBD2. Germline V CDR1 and CDR2: SGHRS, YFSETQ. This CDR3 has 18 residues. The CDR3 nucleotides are TGCGCCCGCAGCCTGGGACTAGCGGGGGGGAAGATCCACAATGAGCAGTTCTTC. Residues: CARSLGLAGGKIHNEQFF.

V gene TRBV3-1 (or the pseudogene TRBV3-2) combines with J gene TRBJ2-1; 16 bases match TRBD2. The germline V gene encodes CDR1 LGHDT and CDR2 YNNKEL (reference sequence). This CDR3 is built from 16 residues. V lost 4 bases to trimming and J lost 10 bases; unmatched junction nucleotides: 7. This CDR3 reads CASSPMGLAGGLEQFF. The CDR3 nucleotides are TGTGCCAGCAGCCCGATGGGACTAGCGGGGGGGCTAGAGCAGTTCTTC.

V and J are TRBV10-3 and TRBJ2-7, with D tentatively TRBD1 or TRBD2 (5 bases each). The CDR3 loop spans 16 amino acids. Trimming took off 0 bases at V and 5 bases at J, with 17 bases between the two ends. Germline loops: CDR1 ENHRY, CDR2 SYGVKD. For the CDR3, the DNA is TGTGCCATCAGTGAGTCGGGACCGGGGCTTCGGGACGAGCAGTACTTC. This gives the protein CAISESGPGLRDEQYF.

The rearrangement links TRBV12-3 or TRBV12-4 to TRBJ1-3; D remains unclear. This CDR3 has 10 residues. V lost 8 bases to trimming and J lost 3 bases, with 2 bases between them. CDR3 in amino acids: CASGGNTIYF. The CDR3 bases are TGTGCCAGCGGTGGAAACACCATATATTTT.

The chain has TRBV7-3 and TRBJ2-7; 11 nucleotides match TRBD1. This CDR3 is 15 amino acids long. J was trimmed by 5 bases and V by 2 bases; bases with no gene match: 5. Germline CDR1 and CDR2: SGHTA and FQGTGA. The CDR3 sequence is CASSLSGTGGDEQYF. CDR3 nucleotide sequence: TGTGCCAGCAGCTTATCAGGGACAGGGGGTGACGAGCAGTACTTC.

Only one count was recorded for this clone. V gene TRBV15 combines with J gene TRBJ2-5; D perhaps matches TRBD2 (6 bases). Between the trimmed V and J ends, which lost 3 bases and 4 bases, there was a span of 12 bases. The CDR3 sequence is 14 residues long. CDR1 and CDR2 from the germline V gene are LNHNV and YYDKDF (reference sequence). CDR3 in amino acids: CATSRLTSSETQYF. For the CDR3, the DNA is TGTGCCACCAGCAGGTTGACTAGTTCAGAGACCCAGTACTTC.

The V call is TRBV19, the J call TRBJ1-5; no reliable D call. Germline V CDR1 and CDR2: LNHDA, SQIVND (reference sequence). Trimming cost V 5 bases and J 4 bases, with 9 bases left between them. The CDR3 is made up of 13 amino acids. The CDR3, as DNA: TGTGCCAGTAGTGAGCTTGCTAATCAGCCCCAGCATTTT. Protein: CASSELANQPQHF.

Points on this clone: At one of its ends the junction is not consistent with the germline gene, which may arise from a read error. The CDR3 DNA follows: TGTGCTAGCAGCTTAGTAGGGACAGGGGCGCGAGGGTTGAACGCTGAGCAGTTCTTC. Translation gives CASSLVGTGARGLNAEQFF. V usage is TRBV7-7 and J usage is TRBJ2-1, with TRBD1 identical over 10 bases. This CDR3 contains 19 residues. CDR1 and CDR2 (germline): SSHAT, FNYEAQ (reference sequence).

The chain links TRBV7-6 to TRBJ1-5, with 7 bases lining up with TRBD1. The junction had 14 bases not matched to a gene; V was cut back by 2 bases and J by 4 bases. The V gene's germline CDR1 is SGHVS and CDR2 FNYEAQ. This CDR3 contains 18 residues. In DNA, the CDR3 is TGTGCCAGCAGCTTACAAACAGCTACAGGGGTAAGGAATCAGCCCCAGCATTTT. This sequence encodes CASSLQTATGVRNQPQHF.

This chain connects TRBV25-1 to TRBJ1-5; a weak D match, TRBD1 (6 bases). The CDR3 totals 14 residues. V was pared by 3 bases and J by 3 bases, with 9 bases between. Germline V CDR1 and CDR2: MGHDK, SYGVNS. CDR3 bases: TGTGCCAGCAGTGAGACAGGCTTCAATCAGCCCCAGCATTTT. Residues: CASSETGFNQPQHF. Full variable domain (remainder filled in from reference TRBV25-1 and TRBJ1-5): EADIYQTPRYLVIGTGKKITLECSQTMGHDKMYWYQQDPGMELHLIHYSYGVNSTEKGDLSSESTVSRIRTEHFPLTLESARPSHTSQYLCASSETGFNQPQHFGDGTRLSIL.

V gene TRBV2 combines with J gene TRBJ2-2, with TRBD2 matching 9 bases. The CDR3 loop spans 18 amino acids. Germline assignment: CDR1 SNHLY and CDR2 FYNNEI. Trimming took 3 bases from V and 5 from J; bases not matched to a gene: 13. DNA of the CDR3: TGTGCCAGCAGTGACGGCCCCCCGGCGGGGGGGCCGACCGGGGAGCTGTTTTTT. Protein product: CASSDGPPAGGPTGELFF. The whole variable domain, remainder taken from reference TRBV2 and TRBJ2-2, is EPEVTQTPSHQVTQMGQEVILRCVPISNHLYFYWYRQILGQKVEFLVSFYNNEISEKSEIFDDQFSVERPDGSNFTLKIRSTKLEDSAMYFCASSDGPPAGGPTGELFFGEGSRLTVL.

The rearrangement links TRBV5-1 to TRBJ1-2; 7 nucleotides line up with TRBD1. Germline V gene sequence: CDR1 SGHRS, CDR2 YFSETQ. With V trimmed by 5 bases and J by 5 bases, 3 bases remained unmatched. This CDR3 comprises 12 residues. The CDR3 here is CASSGTDYGYTF. CDR3 DNA sequence: TGCGCCAGCAGTGGGACAGATTATGGCTACACCTTC.